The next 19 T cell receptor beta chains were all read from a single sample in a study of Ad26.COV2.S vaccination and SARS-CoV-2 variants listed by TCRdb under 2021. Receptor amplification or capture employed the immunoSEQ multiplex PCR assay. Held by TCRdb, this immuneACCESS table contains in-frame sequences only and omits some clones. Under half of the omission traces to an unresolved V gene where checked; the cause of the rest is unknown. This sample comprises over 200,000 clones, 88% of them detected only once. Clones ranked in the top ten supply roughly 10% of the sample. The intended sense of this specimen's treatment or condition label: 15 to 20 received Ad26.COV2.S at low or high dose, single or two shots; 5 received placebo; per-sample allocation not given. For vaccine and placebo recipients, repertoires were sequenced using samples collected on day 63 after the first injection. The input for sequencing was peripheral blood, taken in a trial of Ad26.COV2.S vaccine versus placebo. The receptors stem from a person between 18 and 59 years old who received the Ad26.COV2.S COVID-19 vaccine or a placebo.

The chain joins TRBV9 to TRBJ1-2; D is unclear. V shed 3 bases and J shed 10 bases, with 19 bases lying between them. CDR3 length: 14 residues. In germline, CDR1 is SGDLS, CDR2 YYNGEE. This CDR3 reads CASSGETPRPLYTF. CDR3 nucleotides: TGTGCCAGCAGCGGAGAAACTCCCCGGCCACTCTACACCTTC.

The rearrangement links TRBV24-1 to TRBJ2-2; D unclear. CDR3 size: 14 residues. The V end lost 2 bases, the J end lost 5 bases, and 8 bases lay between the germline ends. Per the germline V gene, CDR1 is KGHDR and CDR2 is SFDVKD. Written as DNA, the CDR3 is TGTGCCACCAGTGATTCCCCAATGACCGGGGAGCTGTTTTTT. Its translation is CATSDSPMTGELFF.

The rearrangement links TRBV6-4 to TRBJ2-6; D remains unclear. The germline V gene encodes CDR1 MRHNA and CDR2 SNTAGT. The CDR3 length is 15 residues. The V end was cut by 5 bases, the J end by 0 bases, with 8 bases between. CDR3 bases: TGTGCCAGCAGTTACAGAGACTCTGGGGCCAACGTCCTGACTTTC. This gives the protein CASSYRDSGANVLTF.

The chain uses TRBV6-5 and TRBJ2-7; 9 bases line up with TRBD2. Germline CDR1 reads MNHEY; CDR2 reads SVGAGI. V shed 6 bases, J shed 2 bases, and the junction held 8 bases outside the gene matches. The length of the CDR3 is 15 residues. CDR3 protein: CASSQPGTSTYEQYF. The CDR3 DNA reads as TGTGCCAGCAGCCAACCCGGGACTAGCACCTACGAGCAGTACTTC.

In DNA form, the CDR3 reads TGCAGTGCTAGTGAAATCCAAGAGACCCAGTACTTC. Its protein is CSASEIQETQYF. The V call is TRBV20-1, the J call TRBJ2-5; unclear D gene. The CDR3 has 12 amino acids. V was shortened by 3 bases and J by 1 base, with 6 bases between the two germline ends. CDR1 is DFQATT and CDR2 is SNEGSKA in the germline V gene (reference sequence).

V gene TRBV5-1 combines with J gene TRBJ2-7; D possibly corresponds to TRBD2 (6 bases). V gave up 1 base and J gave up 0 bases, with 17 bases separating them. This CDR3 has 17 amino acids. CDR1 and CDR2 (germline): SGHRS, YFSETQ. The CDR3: CASSLPGLSKDSYEQYF. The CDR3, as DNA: TGCGCCAGCAGCTTGCCGGGACTGAGTAAGGACTCCTACGAGCAGTACTTC.

The CDR3 DNA is TGCGCCAGCAGCTTGACAATGTCACCGGGACAGTTTAATTCACCCCTCCACTTT. Its translation: CASSLTMSPGQFNSPLHF. The chain employs TRBV5-1 and TRBJ1-6; 7 bases fit TRBD1. This CDR3 has 18 residues. Per the germline V gene, CDR1 is SGHRS and CDR2 is YFSETQ. The ends lost 1 base at V and 6 bases at J; junction bases unmatched: 13.

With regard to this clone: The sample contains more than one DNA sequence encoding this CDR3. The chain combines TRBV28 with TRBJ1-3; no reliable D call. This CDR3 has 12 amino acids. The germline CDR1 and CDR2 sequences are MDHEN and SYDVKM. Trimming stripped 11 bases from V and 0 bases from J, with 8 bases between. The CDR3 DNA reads TGTGCCTCACGTACCTCTGGAAACACCATATATTTT. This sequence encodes CASRTSGNTIYF.

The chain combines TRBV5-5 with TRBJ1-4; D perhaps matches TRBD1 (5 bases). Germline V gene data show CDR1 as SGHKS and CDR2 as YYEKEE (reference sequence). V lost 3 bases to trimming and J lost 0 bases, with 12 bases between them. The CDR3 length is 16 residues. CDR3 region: CASSWAARATNEKLFF. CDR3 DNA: TGTGCCAGCAGCTGGGCGGCCAGGGCAACTAATGAAAAACTGTTTTTT.

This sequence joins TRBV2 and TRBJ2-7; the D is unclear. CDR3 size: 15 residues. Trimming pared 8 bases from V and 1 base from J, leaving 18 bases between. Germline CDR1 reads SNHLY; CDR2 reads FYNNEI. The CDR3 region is CASFFGSWGSYEQYF. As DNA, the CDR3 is TGTGCCAGCTTTTTTGGGTCGTGGGGATCCTACGAGCAGTACTTC.

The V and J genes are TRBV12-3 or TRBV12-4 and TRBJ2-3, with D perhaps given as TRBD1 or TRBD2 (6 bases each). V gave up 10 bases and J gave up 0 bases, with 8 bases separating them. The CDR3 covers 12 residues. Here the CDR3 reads CATGASTDTQYF. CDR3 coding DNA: TGTGCCACGGGGGCCAGCACAGATACGCAGTATTTT.

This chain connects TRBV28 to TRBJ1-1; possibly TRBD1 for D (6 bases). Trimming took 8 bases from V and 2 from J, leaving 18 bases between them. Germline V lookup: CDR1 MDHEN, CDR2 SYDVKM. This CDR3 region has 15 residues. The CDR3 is CASLEGGGRNTEAFF. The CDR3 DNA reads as TGTGCCAGCTTAGAGGGGGGCGGAAGAAACACTGAAGCTTTCTTT.

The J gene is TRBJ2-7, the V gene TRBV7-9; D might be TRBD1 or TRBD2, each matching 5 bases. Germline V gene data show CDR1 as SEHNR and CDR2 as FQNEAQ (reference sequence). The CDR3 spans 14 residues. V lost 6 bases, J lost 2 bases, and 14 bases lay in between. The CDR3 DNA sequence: TGTGCCAGCAGTTCCGGGACGGTAACCTACGAGCAGTACTTC. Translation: CASSSGTVTYEQYF.

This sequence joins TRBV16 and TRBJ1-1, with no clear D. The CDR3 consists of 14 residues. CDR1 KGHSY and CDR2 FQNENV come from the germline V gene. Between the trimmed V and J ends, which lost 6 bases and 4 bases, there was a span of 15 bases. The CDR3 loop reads CASSASNSPTEAFF. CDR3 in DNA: TGTGCCAGCAGTGCGTCCAACTCCCCCACTGAAGCTTTCTTT.

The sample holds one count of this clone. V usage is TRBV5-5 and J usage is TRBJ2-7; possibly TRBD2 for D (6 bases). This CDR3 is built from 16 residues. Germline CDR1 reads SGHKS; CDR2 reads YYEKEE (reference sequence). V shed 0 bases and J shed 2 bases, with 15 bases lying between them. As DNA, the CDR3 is TGTGCCAGCAGCTTGGTTGTAGCGGCTGCGCCCTACGAGCAGTACTTC. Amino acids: CASSLVVAAAPYEQYF.

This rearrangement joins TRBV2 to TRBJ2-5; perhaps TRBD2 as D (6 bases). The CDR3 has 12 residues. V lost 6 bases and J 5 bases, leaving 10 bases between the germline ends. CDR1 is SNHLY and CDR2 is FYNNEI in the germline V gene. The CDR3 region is CASRSGGETQYF. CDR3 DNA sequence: TGTGCCAGCAGGTCAGGAGGGGAGACCCAGTACTTC.

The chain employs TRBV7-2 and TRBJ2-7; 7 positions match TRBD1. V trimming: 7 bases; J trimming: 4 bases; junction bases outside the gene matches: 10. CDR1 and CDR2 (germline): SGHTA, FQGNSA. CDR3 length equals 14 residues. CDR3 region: CASNPRGGGYEQYF. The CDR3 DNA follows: TGTGCCAGCAACCCTAGAGGGGGCGGGTACGAGCAGTACTTC.

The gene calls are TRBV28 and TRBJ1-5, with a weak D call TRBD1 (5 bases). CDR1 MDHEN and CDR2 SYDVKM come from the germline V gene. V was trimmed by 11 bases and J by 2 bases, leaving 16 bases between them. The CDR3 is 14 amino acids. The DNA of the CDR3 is TGTGCCTCCAGAGGGGTCTTTGGCAATCAGCCCCAGCATTTT. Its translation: CASRGVFGNQPQHF. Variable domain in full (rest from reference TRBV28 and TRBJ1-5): DVKVTQSSRYLVKRTGEKVFLECVQDMDHENMFWYRQDPGLGLRLIYFSYDVKMKEKGDIPEGYSVSREKKERFSLILESASTNQTSMYLCASRGVFGNQPQHFGDGTRLSIL.

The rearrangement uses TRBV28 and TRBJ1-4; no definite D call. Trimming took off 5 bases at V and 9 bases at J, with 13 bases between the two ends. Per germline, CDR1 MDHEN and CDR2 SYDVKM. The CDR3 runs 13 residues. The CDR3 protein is CASSAAPGKKLFF. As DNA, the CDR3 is TGTGCCAGCAGTGCCGCCCCAGGCAAAAAACTGTTTTTT.